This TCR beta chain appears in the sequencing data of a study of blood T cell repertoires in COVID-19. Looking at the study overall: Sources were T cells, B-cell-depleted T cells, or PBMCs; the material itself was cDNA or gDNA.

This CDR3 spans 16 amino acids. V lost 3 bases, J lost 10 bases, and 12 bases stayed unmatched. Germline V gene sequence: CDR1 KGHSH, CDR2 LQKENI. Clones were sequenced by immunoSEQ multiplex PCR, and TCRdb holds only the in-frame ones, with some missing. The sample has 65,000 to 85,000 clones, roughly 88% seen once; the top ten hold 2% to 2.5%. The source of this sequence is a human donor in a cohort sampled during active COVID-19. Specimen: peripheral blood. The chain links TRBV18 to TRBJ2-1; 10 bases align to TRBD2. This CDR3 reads CASSPGASGGLGEQFF. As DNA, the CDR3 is TGTGCCAGCTCACCTGGGGCTAGCGGGGGTCTTGGAGAGCAGTTCTTC.